These 26 T cell receptor beta chains came from one sample sequenced in a study of CD8 T cells in ankylosing spondylitis (TCRdb year 2017). Overall study outcomes, separate from this receptor: A TCR beta motif of several highly homologous amino acid variants appeared characteristic of blood from ankylosing spondylitis patients.

These receptors are not linked to any known antigen. The library was generated by 5' RACE. Sequencing relied on an Illumina HiSeq 2500. TCRdb reprocessed the public reads (quality trimming at Q25 with fastp, clone calling with MiXCR) and kept in-frame beta chains. Every CDR3 protein is listed once, alongside the most common genes and DNA of its rows. A total of 450,000 or so distinct CDR3 sequences appear in this sample, 25% to 30% of them only once. 0.89% of the sample belongs to the ten largest clones. The sample comprised blood, either unsorted or a sorted T cell fraction (not recorded which). Receptors were obtained from a male donor with ankylosing spondylitis.

The rearrangement joins TRBV30 to TRBJ1-4; D not certain. Trimming shortened V by 0 bases and J by 0 bases, and 14 bases separated the two germline ends. CDR1 is GTSNPN and CDR2 is SVGIG in the germline V gene (reference sequence). The CDR3 runs to 17 residues. CDR3 coding DNA: TGTGCCTGGAGTGTACGGCGGTGGAGTCCAACTAATGAAAAACTGTTTTTT. Protein: CAWSVRRWSPTNEKLFF.

This clonotype was counted at least ten times. The V gene is TRBV5-1, the J gene TRBJ1-1, with D possibly matching TRBD1 (5 bases). The CDR3 covers 15 residues. Trimming cost V 1 base and J 5 bases, with 15 bases left between them. The germline V gene encodes CDR1 SGHRS and CDR2 YFSETQ. The CDR3 protein is CASSLSGRVATEAFF. The CDR3 bases are TGCGCCAGCAGCTTGTCTGGCAGGGTGGCGACTGAAGCTTTCTTT.

The V and J genes are TRBV5-1 and TRBJ1-1; weak D call: TRBD1 (6 bases). The CDR3 covers 16 residues. The V and J ends lost 0 bases and 1 base respectively, with 13 bases between them. Germline loops: CDR1 SGHRS, CDR2 YFSETQ. CDR3 loop: CASSLVPGTQNTEAFF. CDR3 nucleotides: TGCGCCAGCAGCTTGGTCCCCGGGACACAGAACACTGAAGCTTTCTTT.

This clonotype was picked up many times. This chain connects TRBV5-1 to TRBJ2-7; D remains unclear. Germline V gene data show CDR1 as SGHRS and CDR2 as YFSETQ. CDR3 length: 14 amino acids. Trimming cost V 4 bases and J 3 bases, with 14 bases left between them. The CDR3 DNA reads as TGCGCCAGCAGCCTAGAGGCAGGTATCTACGAGCAGTACTTC. It encodes CASSLEAGIYEQYF. Full variable domain (outside the CDR3, taken from reference TRBV5-1 and TRBJ2-7): KAGVTQTPRYLIKTRGQQVTLSCSPISGHRSVSWYQQTPGQGLQFLFEYFSETQRNKGNFPGRFSGRQFSNSRSEMNVSTLELGDSALYLCASSLEAGIYEQYFGPGTRLTVT.

The V and J genes are TRBV18 and TRBJ1-2; TRBD1 matches at 8 bases. Per the germline V gene, CDR1 is KGHSH and CDR2 is LQKENI. The trim removed 2 bases at V and 2 bases at J, leaving 10 bases unmatched. This CDR3 comprises 17 residues. The CDR3 loop is CASSPKPPRTGNYGYTF. CDR3 nucleotides: TGTGCCAGCTCACCAAAACCCCCCCGGACAGGGAACTATGGCTACACCTTC.

The chain combines TRBV4-2 with TRBJ2-1; D ambiguous. V was clipped by 3 bases and J by 5 bases, with 17 bases between them. The germline CDR1 and CDR2 sequences are LGHNA and YNFKEQ. The CDR3 is made up of 16 amino acids. The CDR3, as DNA: TGTGCCAGCAGCCATGACCGGGCCTCGAGCGACAATGAGCAGTTCTTC. Encoded protein: CASSHDRASSDNEQFF.

This clonotype was seen a handful of times. The gene calls are TRBV5-1 and TRBJ1-2; 7 nucleotides match TRBD1. The J segment lost 4 bases and the V segment lost 8 bases, leaving 11 bases of the junction unmatched. Germline CDR1 and CDR2: SGHRS and YFSETQ. The CDR3 totals 14 residues. The CDR3 spells CASREGGLSYGYTF. The CDR3 DNA is TGCGCCAGTAGGGAAGGGGGCCTAAGCTATGGCTACACCTTC.

This chain uses TRBV7-2 with TRBJ2-1, with D perhaps TRBD1 or TRBD2 (5 bases each). The CDR3 is made up of 14 amino acids. CDR1 and CDR2 from the germline V gene are SGHTA and FQGNSA. V gave up 3 bases and J gave up 8 bases, with 14 bases separating them. In DNA form, the CDR3 reads TGTGCCAGCAGCTTGGGACCGGCAGGTGATGAGCAGTTCTTC. Amino acids: CASSLGPAGDEQFF.

This sequence joins TRBV20-1 and TRBJ2-1; D assignment may be TRBD1 or TRBD2 (5 bases each). The CDR3 runs to 17 residues. Per germline, CDR1 DFQATT and CDR2 SNEGSKA (reference sequence). Trimming cost V 0 bases and J 6 bases, with 21 bases left between them. CDR3 loop: CSARELLEWGEGNEQFF. Here the CDR3 DNA reads TGCAGTGCTAGAGAACTCCTGGAGTGGGGCGAGGGCAATGAGCAGTTCTTC.

V is TRBV3-1 and J is TRBJ2-5, with TRBD2 matching over 8 bases. The germline V gene has CDR1 LGHDT and CDR2 YNNKEL (reference sequence). Losses at the gene ends were 1 base for V and 2 bases for J; bases not matched to a gene: 6. The CDR3 contains 16 residues. CDR3 sequence (DNA): TGTGCCAGCAGCCAAGCGACTAGCGCCAAGCAAGAGACCCAGTACTTC. This gives the protein CASSQATSAKQETQYF.

This clonotype was detected many times. The chain couples TRBV5-1 to TRBJ2-2, with D perhaps TRBD2 (6 bases). V dropped 4 bases and J dropped 4 bases, with 17 bases sitting between them. CDR3 length equals 16 residues. Germline V gene sequence: CDR1 SGHRS, CDR2 YFSETQ. The CDR3 DNA reads TGCGCCAGCAGCCTGACCGGGGGACTGGTCACCGGGGAGCTGTTTTTT. Residues: CASSLTGGLVTGELFF.

V gene TRBV5-1 combines with J gene TRBJ1-1; D might be TRBD1 (5 bases). Per the germline V gene, CDR1 is SGHRS and CDR2 is YFSETQ. The CDR3 totals 14 residues. The ends were cut back, 7 bases at V and 4 bases at J, with 17 bases in the middle. CDR3 nucleotides: TGCGCCAGCCACGGCCAGCAGGGCCCCACTGAAGCTTTCTTT. It encodes CASHGQQGPTEAFF.

The CDR3 DNA sequence: TGTGCCAGCAGCCCCCGAAGACAGGGCACAATGGCGACCGGGGAGCTGTTTTTT. Its protein is CASSPRRQGTMATGELFF. This sequence joins TRBV3-1 and TRBJ2-2; 7 bases are shared with TRBD1. The V gene end was trimmed by 4 bases and the J gene end by 5 bases; junction bases not matched to a gene: 16. This CDR3 is 18 amino acids long. Per germline, CDR1 LGHDT and CDR2 YNNKEL (reference sequence).

The DNA for the CDR3 is TGTGCCAGCAGCTTAGACGCGACAGGCGATTATAATTCACCCCTCCACTTT. Amino acid sequence: CASSLDATGDYNSPLHF. This chain links TRBV11-3 with TRBJ1-6, with D possibly being TRBD1 (6 bases). This CDR3 region has 17 residues. Trimming shortened V by 0 bases and J by 4 bases, and 13 bases separated the two germline ends. CDR1 and CDR2 (germline): SGHNT, YENEEA.

The chain employs TRBV12-3 or TRBV12-4 and TRBJ2-3, with D perhaps matching TRBD2 (5 bases). The CDR3 runs 15 residues. Trimming pared 4 bases from V and 6 bases from J, leaving 17 bases between. This CDR3 is CASSSASLRWDTQYF. CDR3 nucleotides: TGTGCCAGCAGTTCCGCTAGCTTGAGGTGGGATACGCAGTATTTT.

The chain carries TRBV20-1 and TRBJ2-6; D not resolved. This CDR3 region has 16 residues. Looked up from germline, CDR1 is DFQATT and CDR2 is SNEGSKA (reference sequence). Trimming shortened V by 6 bases and J by 0 bases, and 15 bases separated the two germline ends. This chain's CDR3 is CSASEVKLSGANVLTF. As DNA, the CDR3 is TGCAGTGCCTCAGAGGTGAAACTCTCTGGGGCCAACGTCCTGACTTTC.

The chain carries TRBV27 and TRBJ2-3; 8 bases agree with TRBD2. The CDR3 loop spans 16 amino acids. J was trimmed by 8 bases and V by 2 bases; bases with no gene match: 12. Germline CDR1 and CDR2: MNHEY and SMNVEV (reference sequence). Here the CDR3 DNA reads TGTGCCAGCAGTTTAGGGTTAGCGGGGAGGTCAGGTACGCAGTATTTT. Protein product: CASSLGLAGRSGTQYF.

The rearrangement uses TRBV11-2 and TRBJ2-1, with 8 positions matching TRBD2. The CDR3 has 16 amino acids. The V and J ends lost 5 bases and 9 bases, in that order; junction bases with no gene match: 15. The V gene's germline CDR1 is SGHAT and CDR2 FQNNGV. In DNA, the CDR3 is TGTGCCAGCAGCCCGGGGGGGACTAGGGACAAGATTGAGCAGTTCTTC. Amino acid sequence: CASSPGGTRDKIEQFF.

The chain carries TRBV25-1 and TRBJ2-1; 7 bases map to TRBD2. The CDR3 loop spans 16 amino acids. V dropped 4 bases and J dropped 6; count of bases not matched to a gene: 12. Germline V gene data show CDR1 as MGHDK and CDR2 as SYGVNS. The CDR3 DNA reads TGTGCCAGCAGTGTCCCCGGGACTAAACCGGGCAATGAGCAGTTCTTC. Its translation: CASSVPGTKPGNEQFF.

The table lists this clonotype with a few counts. CDR3 amino acids: CASTQQGESTDTQYF. The CDR3 DNA reads as TGTGCCAGCACCCAACAGGGGGAGAGCACAGATACGCAGTATTTT. V gene TRBV12-3 or TRBV12-4 combines with J gene TRBJ2-3; the match to TRBD1 covers 8 bases. This CDR3 is 15 amino acids long. Trimming at V came to 7 bases and at J to 0 bases, leaving 6 bases not matched to a gene.

The V call is TRBV30, the J call TRBJ2-1; TRBD2 might be the D (5 bases). This CDR3 is 12 amino acids long. V was pared by 3 bases and J by 10 bases, with 13 bases between. CDR1 and CDR2 from the germline V gene are GTSNPN and SVGIG (reference sequence). The CDR3 DNA is TGTGCCTGGAGGCCTAGCTTAGGGGAGCAGTTCTTC. Translation gives CAWRPSLGEQFF.

This clonotype was seen only a few times. The J gene is TRBJ1-5, the V gene TRBV7-8, with TRBD1 as a possible D gene (6 bases). The CDR3 consists of 16 residues. V was trimmed by 2 bases and J by 1 base, leaving 12 bases between them. In germline, CDR1 is SGHVS, CDR2 FQNEAQ. CDR3 region: CASSLFGGRSNQPQHF. CDR3 bases: TGTGCCAGCAGCTTATTTGGGGGCCGGAGCAATCAGCCCCAGCATTTT.

The rearrangement joins TRBV12-3 or TRBV12-4 to TRBJ2-2, with no clear D. V gave up 2 bases and J gave up 7 bases, with 8 bases separating them. This CDR3 has 13 amino acids. CDR3 residues: CASSLSAIGELFF. The DNA for the CDR3 is TGTGCCAGCAGTTTAAGTGCTATCGGGGAGCTGTTTTTT.

A single count supports this clonotype. One end of the junction does not line up with germline, which may come from a read error. The J gene is TRBJ2-6, the V gene TRBV5-1; 7 bases are shared with TRBD1. CDR1 is SGHRS, CDR2 YFSETQ, per germline. The CDR3 covers 16 residues. In nucleotides, the CDR3 is TGCGCCAGCAGCTCGACAGGGTATCGTGGGACCAACGTCCTGACTTTC. The encoded protein is CASSSTGYRGTNVLTF.

This clonotype was detected only a few times. The CDR3 bases are TGTGCCAGCAGCTGGGGACACCTAAACGAGCAGTACTTC. It translates to CASSWGHLNEQYF. The chain links TRBV7-9 to TRBJ2-7; a weak D match, TRBD1 (6 bases). Germline V lookup: CDR1 SEHNR, CDR2 FQNEAQ (reference sequence). This CDR3 contains 13 residues. V was clipped by 4 bases and J by 5 bases, with 12 bases between them.

This clonotype was seen a handful of times. The chain couples TRBV3-1 to TRBJ2-1; the D is unclear. Germline CDR1 is LGHDT and CDR2 is YNNKEL (reference sequence). This CDR3 has 13 residues. Between the trimmed V and J ends, which lost 6 bases and 5 bases, there was a span of 11 bases. In DNA form, the CDR3 reads TGTGCCAGCAGGCCAGGATATCACAATGAGCAGTTCTTC. This gives the protein CASRPGYHNEQFF.